Listed here are 25 T cell receptor beta chains from one sample, sequenced in a study of vaccination effects on CD4 cells after COVID-19. Pools of viral peptides were used by the ViraFEST assay to expand antigen-specific CD4+ T cells ahead of sequencing. Culturing for roughly 10 days preceded CD4+ T cell isolation. These receptors' antigens are unknown. Libraries were prepared by immunoSEQ multiplex PCR; TCRdb keeps only in-frame clonotypes and omits some of them. The sample contains approximately 82,000 clones, roughly 74% of which appear only once. The source was CD4+ T cells from PBMCs cultured with HCoV-229E spike peptides, collected before COVID-19 vaccination. Receptors were obtained from a human donor who received a COVID-19 vaccine.

The chain joins TRBV5-1 to TRBJ2-4; TRBD1 matches 9 bases. Germline CDR1 is SGHRS and CDR2 is YFSETQ. V lost 0 bases, J lost 7 bases, and 2 bases stayed unmatched. This CDR3 is built from 14 residues. CDR3 coding DNA: TGCGCCAGCAGCTTGGGACAGGGGGACAACATTCAGTACTTC. Amino acid sequence: CASSLGQGDNIQYF.

This chain uses TRBV5-1 with TRBJ1-3; 8 bases agree with TRBD1. This CDR3 is built from 16 residues. The V gene end was trimmed by 2 bases and the J gene end by 1 base; junction bases not matched to a gene: 5. CDR1 is SGHRS and CDR2 is YFSETQ in the germline V gene. CDR3 amino acids: CASSFFGQGSGNTIYF. CDR3 sequence (DNA): TGCGCCAGCAGCTTCTTCGGACAGGGATCTGGAAACACCATATATTTT.

The chain uses TRBV4-1 and TRBJ2-2; TRBD2 might be the D (5 bases). This CDR3 is 15 amino acids long. The V gene's germline CDR1 is MGHRA and CDR2 YSYEKL. V was clipped by 7 bases and J by 3 bases, with 15 bases between them. In nucleotides, the CDR3 is TGCGCCAGCAAACTGGGAGCTGGGTACACCGGGGAGCTGTTTTTT. Its translation is CASKLGAGYTGELFF.

This clone was counted once. CDR3 loop: CASSASADTQYF. In nucleotides, the CDR3 is TGTGCCAGCAGTGCGTCTGCAGATACGCAGTATTTT. This sequence joins TRBV2 and TRBJ2-3; D unresolved. V lost 4 bases to trimming and J lost 4 bases, with 6 bases between them. Germline-derived CDR1 and CDR2 are SNHLY and FYNNEI. The CDR3 covers 12 residues.

The chain uses TRBV6-5 and TRBJ1-6; TRBD1 matches 7 bases. V trimming: 6 bases; J trimming: 6 bases; junction bases outside the gene matches: 5. Germline V lookup: CDR1 MNHEY, CDR2 SVGAGI. The CDR3 contains 14 residues. This CDR3 is CASRAGTANSPLHF. DNA for the CDR3: TGTGCCAGCAGAGCCGGGACAGCTAATTCACCCCTCCACTTT.

This clone occurred a few times. The J gene is TRBJ1-1, the V gene TRBV3-1 (or the pseudogene TRBV3-2), with TRBD1 identical over 8 bases. CDR1 and CDR2 (germline): LGHDT, YNNKEL (reference sequence). Trimming removed 1 base from V and 5 bases from J; junction bases left unmatched: 6. This CDR3 has 15 residues. The CDR3 DNA reads TGTGCCAGCAGCCAAGCAACAGGGGGTAGGACTGAAGCTTTCTTT. Translated: CASSQATGGRTEAFF.

V is TRBV5-1 and J is TRBJ2-5; TRBD2 matches at 9 bases. Germline V gene sequence: CDR1 SGHRS, CDR2 YFSETQ. CDR3 length: 15 amino acids. V lost 2 bases to trimming and J lost 2 bases; unmatched junction nucleotides: 4. The CDR3 reads CASSFGLARQETQYF. CDR3 coding DNA: TGCGCCAGCAGCTTCGGACTAGCGAGGCAAGAGACCCAGTACTTC.

This sequence joins TRBV6-5 and TRBJ1-1; 7 nucleotides agree with TRBD1. The V gene's germline CDR1 is MNHEY and CDR2 SVGAGI. This CDR3 has 15 amino acids. J was trimmed by 0 bases and V by 6 bases; bases with no gene match: 7. CDR3 bases: TGTGCCAGCAGGTTCGGGACAGCAATGAACACTGAAGCTTTCTTT. This encodes CASRFGTAMNTEAFF.

This clone was seen more than once but under ten times. Written as DNA, the CDR3 is TGTGCCAGCAGTTCAGGACTGTCCAACACCGGGGAGCTGTTTTTT. Its translation is CASSSGLSNTGELFF. This chain links TRBV6-6 with TRBJ2-2; a possible D gene is TRBD2 (5 bases). Looked up from germline, CDR1 is MNHNY and CDR2 is SVGAGI (reference sequence). Trimming took off 4 bases at V and 2 bases at J, with 11 bases between the two ends. This CDR3 has 15 amino acids.

The gene calls are TRBV11-3 and TRBJ2-2; D may match TRBD1 or TRBD2 (6 bases each). CDR3 length equals 14 residues. V was pared by 5 bases and J by 2 bases, with 9 bases between. Germline V gene sequence: CDR1 SGHNT, CDR2 YENEEA. CDR3 DNA sequence: TGTGCCAGCAGCCGCGGGACAAACACCGGGGAGCTGTTTTTT. This sequence encodes CASSRGTNTGELFF.

The chain recombines TRBV5-1 with TRBJ2-5; 9 bases are a match to TRBD2. Germline lookup yields CDR1 SGHRS and CDR2 YFSETQ. The V and J ends lost 5 bases and 5 bases, in that order; junction bases with no gene match: 7. The length of the CDR3 is 14 residues. Here the CDR3 reads CASSRASGVETQYF. The CDR3 DNA reads as TGCGCCAGCAGTCGAGCTAGCGGGGTGGAGACCCAGTACTTC. The full variable domain, its missing parts supplied by reference TRBV5-1 and TRBJ2-5, is KAGVTQTPRYLIKTRGQQVTLSCSPISGHRSVSWYQQTPGQGLQFLFEYFSETQRNKGNFPGRFSGRQFSNSRSEMNVSTLELGDSALYLCASSRASGVETQYFGPGTRLLVL.

This rearrangement joins TRBV9 to TRBJ2-1; 10 nucleotides match TRBD1. Germline loops: CDR1 SGDLS, CDR2 YYNGEE. The V and J ends lost 4 bases and 12 bases, in that order; junction bases with no gene match: 10. The CDR3 runs 14 residues. CDR3 amino acids: CASSPRQGASPQFF. The CDR3 DNA reads TGTGCCAGCAGCCCCCGACAGGGGGCTTCTCCGCAGTTCTTC.

The chain combines TRBV10-2 with TRBJ2-2; D possibly corresponds to TRBD1 (5 bases). Germline values: CDR1 WSHSY, CDR2 SAAADI. CDR3 length: 15 residues. V dropped 2 bases and J dropped 1 base, with 8 bases sitting between them. Here the CDR3 reads CASSEQGLNTGELFF. The CDR3 bases are TGCGCCAGCAGTGAGCAGGGATTGAACACCGGGGAGCTGTTTTTT.

The chain carries TRBV24-1 and TRBJ2-1; 8 bases line up with TRBD1. V was pared by 4 bases and J by 4 bases, with 5 bases of the junction left unmatched. Germline loops: CDR1 KGHDR, CDR2 SFDVKD. The CDR3 consists of 15 residues. The CDR3 coding sequence is TGTGCCACCAGTGAAAACAGGGGGTCTTACAATGAGCAGTTCTTC. Its protein product is CATSENRGSYNEQFF.

The chain couples TRBV5-8 to TRBJ2-3; D not resolved. Germline CDR1 and CDR2: SGHTS and YDEGEE. The CDR3 is 16 residues long. V shed 7 bases and J shed 0 bases, with 18 bases lying between them. The CDR3 here is CASPVPFTHSTDTQYF. CDR3 DNA sequence: TGTGCCAGCCCTGTCCCCTTTACCCATAGCACAGATACGCAGTATTTT.

This sequence joins TRBV6-5 and TRBJ2-1; possibly TRBD2 for D (5 bases). This CDR3 has 12 amino acids. Germline V gene sequence: CDR1 MNHEY, CDR2 SVGAGI. V lost 10 bases, J lost 4 bases, and 11 bases lay in between. CDR3 bases: TGTGCCACCCGCCGGGGATACAATGAGCAGTTCTTC. This codes for CATRRGYNEQFF.

This clone showed up just once. The genes are TRBV3-1 (or the pseudogene TRBV3-2) and TRBJ2-2, with TRBD2 matching 9 bases. With 4 bases clipped from V and 6 bases from J, the junction kept 3 bases outside the gene matches. The CDR3 is 14 residues long. Germline values: CDR1 LGHDT, CDR2 YNNKEL (reference sequence). The CDR3 region has the DNA TGTGCCAGCAGCCCGTCTAGCGGGGCCGGGGAGCTGTTTTTT. Amino acids: CASSPSSGAGELFF.

This clone was observed once. This sequence joins TRBV5-1 and TRBJ2-7; D is undetermined. CDR1 is SGHRS, CDR2 YFSETQ, per germline. V was cut by 4 bases and J by 1 base, with 3 bases left in between. The CDR3 spans 11 residues. The CDR3 DNA follows: TGCGCCAGCAGCGGGTCCTACGAGCAGTACGTC. As protein: CASSGSYEQYV.

The chain links TRBV6-5 to TRBJ2-3; D tentatively reads TRBD1 or TRBD2 (6 bases each). The V and J ends lost 2 bases and 7 bases respectively, with 10 bases between them. The CDR3 sequence is 13 residues long. The germline V gene has CDR1 MNHEY and CDR2 SVGAGI. The CDR3 sequence: CASSYRGDNTQYF. The CDR3 DNA reads TGTGCCAGCAGTTACAGGGGGGATAATACGCAGTATTTT.

This sequence joins TRBV9 and TRBJ1-3, with a possible D match to TRBD1 (6 bases). The CDR3 consists of 14 residues. Germline-derived CDR1 and CDR2 are SGDLS and YYNGEE. Trimming cost V 5 bases and J 2 bases, with 11 bases left between them. CDR3 nucleotide sequence: TGTGCCAGCAGGCCGGGACACGCTGGAAACACCATATATTTT. This sequence encodes CASRPGHAGNTIYF.

This chain joins TRBV5-1 and TRBJ2-3; D is undetermined. Germline loops: CDR1 SGHRS, CDR2 YFSETQ. The V gene lost 4 bases and the J gene lost 5 bases, with 11 bases spanning the gap. This CDR3 comprises 13 residues. The CDR3 nucleotides read TGCGCCAGCAGCGCCACCGACGGAGATACGCAGTATTTT. Residues: CASSATDGDTQYF. The full variable domain, its missing parts supplied by reference TRBV5-1 and TRBJ2-3, is KAGVTQTPRYLIKTRGQQVTLSCSPISGHRSVSWYQQTPGQGLQFLFEYFSETQRNKGNFPGRFSGRQFSNSRSEMNVSTLELGDSALYLCASSATDGDTQYFGPGTRLTVL.

The V gene is TRBV4-3, the J gene TRBJ2-7; D perhaps matches TRBD2 (7 bases). The germline gives CDR1 LGHNA, CDR2 YSLEER. V was pared by 0 bases and J by 2 bases, with 17 bases between. The CDR3 has 17 residues. The CDR3 region is CASSQEFGRGGPYEQYV. CDR3 coding DNA: TGCGCCAGCAGCCAAGAATTTGGGAGGGGGGGCCCCTACGAGCAGTACGTC.

CDR3 sequence reads: CASSPQGQYNEQFF. Written as DNA, the CDR3 is TGTGCCAGCAGCCCTCAGGGACAGTACAATGAGCAGTTCTTC. This chain uses TRBV11-2 with TRBJ2-1; 7 bases agree with TRBD1. In germline, CDR1 is SGHAT, CDR2 FQNNGV. J lost 4 bases, V lost 5 bases, and 5 bases had no gene match. This CDR3 is 14 amino acids long.

This chain links TRBV2 with TRBJ1-1; TRBD1 matches at 7 bases. V trimming: 6 bases; J trimming: 0 bases; junction bases outside the gene matches: 4. Germline V gives CDR1 SNHLY, CDR2 FYNNEI. The CDR3 is made up of 14 amino acids. CDR3 residues: CASRVQGLNTEAFF. CDR3 DNA: TGTGCCAGCAGGGTACAGGGGTTGAACACTGAAGCTTTCTTT. The full variable domain, with the rest looked up from reference TRBV2 and TRBJ1-1, is EPEVTQTPSHQVTQMGQEVILRCVPISNHLYFYWYRQILGQKVEFLVSFYNNEISEKSEIFDDQFSVERPDGSNFTLKIRSTKLEDSAMYFCASRVQGLNTEAFFGQGTRLTVV.

The genes are TRBV15 and TRBJ2-5, with D tentatively TRBD1 (5 bases). Trimming took 5 bases from V and 1 from J, leaving 14 bases between them. Germline V lookup: CDR1 LNHNV, CDR2 YYDKDF (reference sequence). This CDR3 comprises 15 residues. CDR3 sequence reads: CATSSSRQPQETQYF. The CDR3 coding sequence is TGTGCCACCAGCTCCTCCCGACAGCCCCAAGAGACCCAGTACTTC.